The 3 T cell receptor beta chains listed next were all sequenced from one sample in a study of human T cells and chemical hapten exposure. TCRdb redid the calling of the RACE reads with MiXCR, one entry per CDR3 protein. Counted here are some 93,000 distinct CDR3 sequences, around 8.8% occurring once; the ten biggest clones make up 2.9%. Described time point: healthy volunteer bleed at 2 weeks. Total RNA was isolated from unfractionated whole blood. The sample was whole blood. The receptors were sampled from a female donor in good health. Some clones in this sample may be carry-over from other donors' samples.

This clonotype appeared a few times. One junction end disagrees with the germline gene, perhaps due to a read error. This rearrangement joins TRBV7-2 to TRBJ1-5, with D possibly TRBD1 on 5 matching bases. Germline V gene sequence: CDR1 SGHTA, CDR2 FQGNSA. The CDR3 sequence is 18 residues long. CDR3 nucleotides: TGTGCCAGCAGCTTAGGAGGACACGGCGGCGGCGTTAATCAGCCCCAACATTTT. Translating it yields CASSLGGHGGGVNQPQHF. Full variable domain (rest looked up from reference TRBV7-2 and TRBJ1-5): GAGVSQSPSNKVTEKGKDVELRCDPISGHTALYWYRQSLGQGLEFLIYFQGNSAPDKSGLPSDRFSAERTGGSVSTLTIQRTQQEDSAVYLCASSLGGHGGGVNQPQHFGDGTRLSIL.

The chain joins TRBV28 to TRBJ1-1; D perhaps matches TRBD1 (6 bases). CDR1 and CDR2 from the germline V gene are MDHEN and SYDVKM. This CDR3 spans 11 amino acids. V lost 7 bases and J lost 5, with 8 bases in between. CDR3: CASKGVTEAFF. In nucleotides, the CDR3 is TGTGCCAGCAAGGGGGTGACTGAAGCTTTCTTT.

The table lists this clonotype with a few counts. The genes are TRBV20-1 and TRBJ2-3, with a tentative D call TRBD2 (5 bases). This CDR3 has 15 residues. The germline V gene has CDR1 DFQATT and CDR2 SNEGSKA (reference sequence). V was pared by 3 bases and J by 4 bases, with 17 bases between. The CDR3 is CSASDSDARADTQYF. The DNA for the CDR3 is TGCAGTGCTAGTGATAGCGACGCGAGGGCAGATACGCAGTATTTT.